This TCR beta chain is drawn from a study of T cell clusters in autoimmune cytopenias. Study context: Per sample, median TRB depth was about 51,000 reads, yielding a median about 2,000 distinct clonotypes. Study results and limitations: Clustering suggested that physiological T cell clusters were missing in primary autoimmune cytopenia patients. TRB repertoire shifts in secondary cytopenia and chronic lymphocytic leukemia mostly reflected lymphoma, not autoimmunity. The T cell clusters were defined only in silico, without experimental functional validation.

The CDR3 runs to 11 residues. CDR1 is SQVTM and CDR2 is ANQGSEA in the germline V gene. Frequency places this clonotype as medium-sized. Its specificity is not known. TRB was amplified from about 270 ng of peripheral blood genomic DNA per sample. One tube held mixed TRB-A and TRB-B primer pools for touch-down PCR. TCRdb re-called the multiplex PCR reads; one entry per CDR3 protein, DNA not given. This sample contains around 8,000 distinct CDR3 sequences. The sequence was collected from a human donor with an autoimmune cytopenia or autoimmune hepatitis (not recorded which). The specimen was peripheral blood. The chain links TRBV29-1 to TRBJ1-2; the D gene TCRdb calls, TRBD1, cannot be checked with no DNA. CDR3 protein: CSAETGYGYTF.